Following are 3 T cell receptor beta chains from one sample sequenced in a study of shared clonotypes between healthy human individuals. Assay: immunoSEQ multiplex PCR; the TCRdb copy retains only in-frame clones and omits some. This sample yields around 2,000,000 clones, of which about 93% are seen a single time; around 1.7% belongs to the top ten. Naive CD8 cells were CD45RO-negative, positively selected for CCR7, excluding terminally differentiated effector memory CD45RA+ cells. The sample taken for sequencing was naive CD8+ T cells from PBMCs. The receptor set was obtained from a man between 18 and 29 years old in good health. Some clones in this sample may be carry-over from other donors' samples.

This clone has a single count. The chain recombines TRBV10-2 with TRBJ2-4; 9 nucleotides line up with TRBD1. The CDR3 has 17 residues. Trimming at V came to 9 bases and at J to 0 bases, leaving 12 bases not matched to a gene. Germline V gives CDR1 WSHSY, CDR2 SAAADI. The CDR3 nucleotides read TGCGCCAGTACAGGGGGCGGACTCGACCTAGCCAAAAACATTCAGTACTTC. Its translation is CASTGGGLDLAKNIQYF.

This chain connects TRBV27 to TRBJ1-1; possible D gene TRBD1, 6 bases. V lost 5 bases, J lost 7 bases, and 17 bases lay in between. The CDR3 is 14 residues long. From germline, CDR1 is MNHEY and CDR2 SMNVEV (reference sequence). This CDR3 is CASSPRRGAVEAFF. CDR3 DNA sequence: TGTGCCAGCAGTCCCCGGCGGGGGGCGGTTGAAGCTTTCTTT.

This chain links TRBV6-1 with TRBJ1-5; D gene ambiguous. This CDR3 has 13 amino acids. V lost 7 bases and J 7 bases, leaving 14 bases between the germline ends. Germline V CDR1 and CDR2: MNHNS, SASEGT. The CDR3 DNA reads as TGTGCCAGCACCCCATCGGGCGGGCAGCCCCAGCATTTT. Translated, it gives CASTPSGGQPQHF.